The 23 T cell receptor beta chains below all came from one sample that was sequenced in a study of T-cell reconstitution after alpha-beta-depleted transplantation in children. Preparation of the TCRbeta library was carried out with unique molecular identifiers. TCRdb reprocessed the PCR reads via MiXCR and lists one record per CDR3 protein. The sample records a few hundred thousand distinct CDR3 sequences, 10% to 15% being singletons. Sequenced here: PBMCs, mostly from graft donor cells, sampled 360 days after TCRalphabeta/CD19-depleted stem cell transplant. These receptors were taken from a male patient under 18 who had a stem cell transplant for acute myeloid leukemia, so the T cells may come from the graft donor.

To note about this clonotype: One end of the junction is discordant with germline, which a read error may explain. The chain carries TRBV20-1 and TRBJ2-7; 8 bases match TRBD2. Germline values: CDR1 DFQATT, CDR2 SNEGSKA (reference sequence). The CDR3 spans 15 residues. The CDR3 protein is CSARDEGLAGNEQYF. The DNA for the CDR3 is TGCAGTGCCAGAGATGAGGGCCTAGCGGGCAACGAGCAGTACTTC.

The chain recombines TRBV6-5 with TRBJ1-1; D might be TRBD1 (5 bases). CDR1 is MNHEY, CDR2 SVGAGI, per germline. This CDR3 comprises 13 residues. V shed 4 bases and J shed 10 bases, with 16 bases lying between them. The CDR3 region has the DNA TGTGCCAGCAGTTTCTCTAATTTTGGGGGAGCTTTCTTT. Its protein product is CASSFSNFGGAFF.

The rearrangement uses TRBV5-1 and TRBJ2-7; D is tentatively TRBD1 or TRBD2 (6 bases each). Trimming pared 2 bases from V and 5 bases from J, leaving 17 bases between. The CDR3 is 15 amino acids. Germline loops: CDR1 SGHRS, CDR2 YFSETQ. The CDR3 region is CASSFIWSGANEQYF. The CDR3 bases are TGCGCCAGCAGCTTTATCTGGTCGGGGGCAAACGAGCAGTACTTC.

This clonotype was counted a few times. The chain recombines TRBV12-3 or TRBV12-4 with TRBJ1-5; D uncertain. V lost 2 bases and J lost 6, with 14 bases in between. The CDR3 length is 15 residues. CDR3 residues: CASSLQSVSSQPQHF. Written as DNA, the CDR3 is TGTGCCAGCAGTTTACAGTCAGTTAGTAGTCAGCCCCAGCATTTT.

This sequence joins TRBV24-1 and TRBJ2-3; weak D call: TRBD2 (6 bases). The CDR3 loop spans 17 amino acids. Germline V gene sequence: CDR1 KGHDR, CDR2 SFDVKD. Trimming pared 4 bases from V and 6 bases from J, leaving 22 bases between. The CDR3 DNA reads TGTGCCACCAGTGAATCTACTGGACTAAGGGTCGCGGATACGCAGTATTTT. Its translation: CATSESTGLRVADTQYF.

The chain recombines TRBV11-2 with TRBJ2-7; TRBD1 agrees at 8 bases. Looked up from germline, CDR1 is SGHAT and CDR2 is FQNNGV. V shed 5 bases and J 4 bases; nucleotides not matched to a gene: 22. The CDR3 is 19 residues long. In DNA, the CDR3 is TGTGCCAGCAGCCTCCCCTGGACAGGGACTCTACCAGACCCTTACGAGCAGTACTTC. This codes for CASSLPWTGTLPDPYEQYF.

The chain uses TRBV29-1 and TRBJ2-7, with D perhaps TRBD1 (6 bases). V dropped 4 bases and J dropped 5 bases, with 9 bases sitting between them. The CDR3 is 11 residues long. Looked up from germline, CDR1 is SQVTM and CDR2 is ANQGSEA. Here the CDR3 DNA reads TGCAGCGTTGGCAGGGACAACGAGCAGTACTTC. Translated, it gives CSVGRDNEQYF.

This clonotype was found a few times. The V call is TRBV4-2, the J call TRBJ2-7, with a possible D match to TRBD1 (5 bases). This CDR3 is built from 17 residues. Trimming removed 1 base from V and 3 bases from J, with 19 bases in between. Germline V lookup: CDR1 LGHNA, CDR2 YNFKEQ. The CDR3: CASSQASLEGAYYEQYF. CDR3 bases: TGTGCCAGCAGCCAAGCGTCCTTAGAAGGGGCGTACTACGAGCAGTACTTC.

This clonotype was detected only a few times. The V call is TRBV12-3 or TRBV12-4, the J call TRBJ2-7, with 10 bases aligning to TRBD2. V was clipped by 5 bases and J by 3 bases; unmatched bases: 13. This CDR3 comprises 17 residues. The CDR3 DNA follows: TGTGCCAGCAGTCCCCGGTCTAGCGGGAGAGTGAACTACGAGCAGTACTTC. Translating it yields CASSPRSSGRVNYEQYF.

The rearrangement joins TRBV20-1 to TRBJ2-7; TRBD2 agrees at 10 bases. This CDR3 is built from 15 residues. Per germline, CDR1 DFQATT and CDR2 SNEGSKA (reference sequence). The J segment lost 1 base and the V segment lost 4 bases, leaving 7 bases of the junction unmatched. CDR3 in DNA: TGCAGTGCTAACCTAGGACTAGCGGTATCCTACGAGCAGTACTTC. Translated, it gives CSANLGLAVSYEQYF.

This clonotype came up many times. The CDR3, as DNA: TGTGCCAGCAGCCCCCTTCTAGCGGAAGAGACCCAGTACTTC. Translated: CASSPLLAEETQYF. The chain recombines TRBV21-1 with TRBJ2-5; the DNA was not used to check the table's D call, TRBD2. TRBV21-1 is annotated as a pseudogene. CDR3 length: 14 amino acids.

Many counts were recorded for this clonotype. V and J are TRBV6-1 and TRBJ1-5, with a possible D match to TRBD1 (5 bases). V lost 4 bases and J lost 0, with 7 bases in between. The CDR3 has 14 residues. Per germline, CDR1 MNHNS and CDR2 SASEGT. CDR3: CASSGDRSNQPQHF. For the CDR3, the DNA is TGTGCCAGCAGTGGGGACCGTAGCAATCAGCCCCAGCATTTT.

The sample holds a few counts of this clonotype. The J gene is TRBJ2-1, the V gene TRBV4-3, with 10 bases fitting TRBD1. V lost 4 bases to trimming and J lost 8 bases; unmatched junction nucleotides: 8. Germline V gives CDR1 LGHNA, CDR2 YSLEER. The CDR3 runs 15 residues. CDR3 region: CASSPPGQGNHEQFF. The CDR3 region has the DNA TGCGCCAGCAGCCCCCCGGGACAGGGGAACCATGAGCAGTTCTTC.

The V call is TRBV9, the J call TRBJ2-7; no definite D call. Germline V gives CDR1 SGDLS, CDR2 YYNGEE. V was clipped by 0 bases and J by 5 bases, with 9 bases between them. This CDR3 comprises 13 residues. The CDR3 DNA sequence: TGTGCCAGCAGCGTAGCGACCCTAAACGAGCAGTACTTC. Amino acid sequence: CASSVATLNEQYF.

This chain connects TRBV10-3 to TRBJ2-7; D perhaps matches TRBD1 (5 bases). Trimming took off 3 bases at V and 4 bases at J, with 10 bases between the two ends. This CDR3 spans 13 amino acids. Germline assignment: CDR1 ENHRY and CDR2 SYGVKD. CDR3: CAISEGARYEQYF. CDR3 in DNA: TGTGCCATCAGTGAAGGGGCCAGGTACGAGCAGTACTTC.

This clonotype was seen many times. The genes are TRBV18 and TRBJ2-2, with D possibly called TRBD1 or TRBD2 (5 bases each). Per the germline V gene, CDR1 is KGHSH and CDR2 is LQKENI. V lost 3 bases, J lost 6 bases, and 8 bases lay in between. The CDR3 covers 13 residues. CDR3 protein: CASSPRDAGELFF. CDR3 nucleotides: TGTGCCAGCTCACCCAGGGACGCCGGGGAGCTGTTTTTT.

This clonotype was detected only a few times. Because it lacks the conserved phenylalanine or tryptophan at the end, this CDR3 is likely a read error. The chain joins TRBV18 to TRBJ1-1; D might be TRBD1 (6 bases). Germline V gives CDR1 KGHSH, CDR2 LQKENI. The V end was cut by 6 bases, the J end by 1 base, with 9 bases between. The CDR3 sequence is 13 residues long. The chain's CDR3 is CASSTGPNTEAFL. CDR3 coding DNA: TGTGCCAGCTCCACAGGGCCGAACACTGAAGCTTTCCTT.

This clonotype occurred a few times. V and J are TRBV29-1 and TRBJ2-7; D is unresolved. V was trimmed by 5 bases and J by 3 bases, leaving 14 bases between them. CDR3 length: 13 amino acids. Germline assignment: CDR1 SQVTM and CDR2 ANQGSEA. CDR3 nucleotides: TGCAGCGTTTCCCCTAAAGTTGGCTACGAGCAGTACTTC. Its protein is CSVSPKVGYEQYF.

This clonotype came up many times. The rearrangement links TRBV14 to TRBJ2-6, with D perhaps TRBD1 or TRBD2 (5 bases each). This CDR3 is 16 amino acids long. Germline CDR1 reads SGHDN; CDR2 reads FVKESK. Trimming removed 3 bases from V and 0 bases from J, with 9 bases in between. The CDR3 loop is CASSHRDLSGANVLTF. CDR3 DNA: TGTGCCAGCAGCCACCGGGACCTCTCTGGGGCCAACGTCCTGACTTTC. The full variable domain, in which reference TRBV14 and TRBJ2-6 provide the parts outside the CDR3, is EAGVTQFPSHSVIEKGQTVTLRCDPISGHDNLYWYRRVMGKEIKFLLHFVKESKQDESGMPNNRFLAERTGGTYSTLKVQPAELEDSGVYFCASSHRDLSGANVLTFGAGSRLTVL.

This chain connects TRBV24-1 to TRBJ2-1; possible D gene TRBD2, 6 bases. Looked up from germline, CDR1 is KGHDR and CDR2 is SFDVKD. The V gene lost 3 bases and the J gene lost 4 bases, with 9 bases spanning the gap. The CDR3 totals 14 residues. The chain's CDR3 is CATSDPGTYNEQFF. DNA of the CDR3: TGTGCCACCAGTGATCCTGGGACTTACAATGAGCAGTTCTTC.

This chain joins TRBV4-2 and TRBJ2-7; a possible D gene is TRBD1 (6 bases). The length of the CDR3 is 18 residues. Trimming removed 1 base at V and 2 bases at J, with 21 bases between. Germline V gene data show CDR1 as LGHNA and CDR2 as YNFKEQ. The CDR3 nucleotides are TGTGCCAGCAGCCAAGCAACAGGGCCCAACTCAACCCCCTACGAGCAGTACTTC. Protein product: CASSQATGPNSTPYEQYF.

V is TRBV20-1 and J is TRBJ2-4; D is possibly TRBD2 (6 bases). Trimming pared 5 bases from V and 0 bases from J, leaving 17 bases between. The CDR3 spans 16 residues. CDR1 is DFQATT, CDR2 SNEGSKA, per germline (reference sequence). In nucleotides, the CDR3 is TGCAGTGCTGGATCTCTAGCGCTACTAGCCAAAAACATTCAGTACTTC. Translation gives CSAGSLALLAKNIQYF.

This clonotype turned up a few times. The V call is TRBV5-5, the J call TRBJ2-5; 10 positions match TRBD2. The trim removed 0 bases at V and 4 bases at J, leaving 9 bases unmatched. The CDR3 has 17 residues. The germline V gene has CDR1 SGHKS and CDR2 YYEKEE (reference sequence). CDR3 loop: CASSLVPQRTSGETQYF. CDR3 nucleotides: TGTGCCAGCAGCTTGGTCCCACAGAGGACTAGCGGAGAGACCCAGTACTTC.